This TCR beta chain was identified in a study of T cell changes during pregnancy in multiple sclerosis. CDR1 MRHNA and CDR2 SNTAGT come from the germline V gene. This CDR3 comprises 13 residues. V lost 0 bases and J 5 bases, leaving 4 bases between the germline ends. The repertoire was sequenced with immunoSEQ multiplex PCR; TCRdb's copy has only in-frame clones and lacks some. The sample records under 45,000 clones, nearly 90% being singletons. The gene calls are TRBV6-4 and TRBJ2-2; D gene ambiguous. This receptor was identified in a female donor with multiple sclerosis, enrolled in a pregnancy study. The specimen was CD8+ T cells from peripheral blood mononuclear cells, collected in the first trimester of pregnancy. The CDR3 here is CASSDSETGELFF. In nucleotides, the CDR3 is TGTGCCAGCAGTGACTCGGAGACCGGGGAGCTGTTTTTT.